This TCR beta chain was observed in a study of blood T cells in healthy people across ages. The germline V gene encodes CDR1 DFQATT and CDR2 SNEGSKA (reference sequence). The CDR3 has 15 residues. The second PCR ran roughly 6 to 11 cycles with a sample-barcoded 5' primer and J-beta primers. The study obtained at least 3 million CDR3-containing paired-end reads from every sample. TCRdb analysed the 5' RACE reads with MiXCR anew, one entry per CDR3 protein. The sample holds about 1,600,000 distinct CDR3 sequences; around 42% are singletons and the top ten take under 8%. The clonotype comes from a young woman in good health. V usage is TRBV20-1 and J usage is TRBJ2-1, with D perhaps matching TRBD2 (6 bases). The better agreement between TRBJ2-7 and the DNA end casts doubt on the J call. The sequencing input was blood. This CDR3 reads CSARALATAYNEQYF. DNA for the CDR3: TGCAGTGCTAGGGCTCTAGCGACCGCTTACAATGAGCAGTACTTC.